These T cell receptor beta chains were read from a single sample in a study of shared clonotypes between healthy human individuals. Sequenced by immunoSEQ multiplex PCR; TCRdb stores in-frame clones only, minus some. The sample gives 1.5 million to 2.5 million clones, about 95% of which show up once; roughly 1% is in the top ten. The sequencing sample was made of naive CD8+ T cells sorted from blood. The receptors shown here come from a man aged 18-30 years in good health. Both conserved end residues are part of each CDR3. Fields, in order: D gene, V gene, J gene, clone size, CDR3 length, CDR3 protein, CDR3 DNA. The D gene is left open where the match is weak. Expanded clones get a size class; other rows say once, few or many, or leave the size out.

>-|TRBV29-1|TRBJ1-2|once|15
CSVEATRWDFYGYTF
TGCAGCGTTGAAGCTACCCGGTGGGACTTCTATGGCTACACCTTC
>TRBD2|TRBV10-1|TRBJ2-5|-|15
CASSEKRGLQETQYF
TGCGCCAGCAGTGAGAAGCGGGGGCTCCAAGAGACCCAGTACTTC
>-|TRBV14|TRBJ1-2|once|13
CASSEGANYGYTF
TGTGCCAGCAGCGAAGGTGCCAACTATGGCTACACCTTC
>-|TRBV6-5|TRBJ1-4|-|16
CASSSTFDSGVEKLFF
TGTGCCAGCAGTTCCACCTTTGACAGCGGCGTTGAAAAACTGTTTTTT
>-|TRBV2|TRBJ2-5|-|11
CASIDRETQYF
TGTGCCAGCATTGATAGAGAGACCCAGTACTTC
>-|TRBV28|TRBJ1-1|-|13
CASSFAANTEAFF
TGTGCCAGCAGTTTCGCAGCGAACACTGAAGCTTTCTTT
>-|TRBV6-1|TRBJ2-2|-|15
CASSDPSGPTGELFF
TGTGCCAGCAGTGACCCCTCCGGGCCCACCGGGGAGCTGTTTTTT
>-|TRBV6-1|TRBJ2-7|few|10
CASSDGEQYF
TGTGCCAGCAGTGACGGCGAGCAGTACTTC
>-|TRBV19|TRBJ1-2|-|16
CASSMSAGGFPFGYTF
TGTGCCAGTAGTATGTCGGCGGGAGGGTTTCCCTTTGGCTACACCTTC
>TRBD2|TRBV11-2|TRBJ2-1|once|12
CASSYGGGEQFF
TGTGCCAGCAGCTATGGGGGGGGTGAGCAGTTCTTC
>TRBD1|TRBV15|TRBJ2-2|-|18
CATSETHLDRVGTGELFF
TGTGCCACCAGCGAAACCCACCTAGACAGGGTGGGCACCGGGGAGCTGTTTTTT
>-|TRBV4-1|TRBJ2-7|-|15
CASSQGGGSFNEQYF
TGCGCCAGCAGCCAAGGGGGAGGAAGTTTCAACGAGCAGTACTTC
>TRBD1|TRBV6-5|TRBJ2-2|once|13
CASAGTGAGELFF
TGTGCCAGCGCAGGAACAGGGGCCGGGGAGCTGTTTTTT
>TRBD1|TRBV28|TRBJ2-7|-|14
CASSSNRGSYEQYF
TGTGCCAGCAGTTCCAACAGGGGCTCCTACGAGCAGTACTTC
>-|TRBV7-2|TRBJ2-7|-|14
CASSLGGRIVEQYF
TGTGCCAGCAGCTTGGGGGGCCGAATCGTCGAGCAGTACTTC
>TRBD2|TRBV7-3|TRBJ2-5|-|15
CASSPFAGGPETQYF
TGTGCCAGCAGCCCCTTCGCGGGGGGGCCGGAGACCCAGTACTTC
>-|TRBV2|TRBJ1-1|once|13
CASREPWGTEAFF
TGTGCCAGCAGGGAACCATGGGGCACTGAAGCTTTCTTT
>-|TRBV6-5|TRBJ1-1|once|16
CASSYSRAGLNTEAFF
TGTGCCAGCAGTTACTCGAGGGCAGGGCTAAACACTGAAGCTTTCTTT
>-|TRBV11-1|TRBJ2-7|once|13
CASSFDVDYEQYF
TGTGCCAGCAGCTTCGACGTGGACTACGAGCAGTACTTC
>-|TRBV6-1|TRBJ1-1|-|14
CASSEVLGLSEAFF
TGTGCCAGCAGTGAAGTTTTGGGCCTCAGTGAAGCTTTCTTT
>-|TRBV4-1|TRBJ2-6|-|14
CASEAGAGANVLTF
TGCGCCAGCGAAGCAGGAGCTGGGGCCAACGTCCTGACTTTC
>-|TRBV30|TRBJ1-5|-|16
CAWSEPHKGGNQPQHF
TGTGCCTGGAGTGAACCGCACAAGGGGGGCAATCAGCCCCAGCATTTT
>TRBD1|TRBV25-1|TRBJ1-6|-|16
CASSEGKGQPSSPLHF
TGTGCCAGCAGTGAAGGAAAGGGACAGCCGAGTTCACCCCTCCACTTT
>TRBD1|TRBV7-4|TRBJ2-7|-|14
CASSSGTGCSEQYF
TGTGCCAGCAGCTCCGGGACAGGGTGTAGCGAGCAGTACTTC
>-|TRBV5-8|TRBJ2-7|-|12
CASSLQPYEQYF
TGTGCCAGCAGCTTGCAGCCCTACGAGCAGTACTTC
>TRBD1|TRBV6-4|TRBJ2-5|-|17
CASSEVAARQGEETQYF
TGTGCCAGCAGTGAAGTCGCAGCCCGACAGGGGGAAGAGACCCAGTACTTC
>TRBD1|TRBV5-1|TRBJ2-7|-|14
CASSPGQETYEQYF
TGCGCCAGCAGCCCCGGACAGGAGACGTACGAGCAGTACTTC
>TRBD1|TRBV19|TRBJ1-1|-|14
CASSFYGQDTEAFF
TGTGCCAGTAGTTTCTACGGACAGGACACTGAAGCTTTCTTT
>-|TRBV19|TRBJ1-6|-|16
CASSIWDGSLGSPLHF
TGTGCCAGTAGTATATGGGACGGCTCACTGGGTTCACCCCTCCACTTT
>-|TRBV5-1|TRBJ1-5|-|15
CASSLHGADNQPQHF
TGCGCCAGCAGCTTGCACGGGGCGGACAATCAGCCCCAGCATTTT
>-|TRBV20-1|TRBJ1-2|-|11
CSAATGYGYTF
TGCAGTGCAGCAACTGGCTATGGCTACACCTTC
>-|TRBV6-1|TRBJ1-1|-|12
CASSRDDTEAFF
TGTGCCAGCAGTAGAGATGACACTGAAGCTTTCTTT
>-|TRBV6-1|TRBJ2-4|-|15
CASSDLGIGPNIQYF
TGTGCCAGCAGTGACCTAGGGATAGGTCCAAACATTCAGTACTTC
>-|TRBV4-1|TRBJ2-2|-|14
CASSQDPLTGELFF
TGCGCCAGCAGCCAAGATCCCCTCACCGGGGAGCTGTTTTTT
>-|TRBV5-5|TRBJ2-1|-|12
CASSAERNEQFF
TGTGCCAGCAGCGCCGAGAGAAATGAGCAGTTCTTC
>TRBD1|TRBV9|TRBJ2-1|-|14
CASSGRDSYNEQFF
TGTGCCAGCAGCGGTCGGGACAGCTACAATGAGCAGTTCTTC
>-|TRBV6-5|TRBJ1-1|-|14
CASRPPEGYTEAFF
TGTGCCAGCAGGCCTCCGGAGGGTTACACTGAAGCTTTCTTT
>TRBD1|TRBV19|TRBJ1-2|-|15
CASSPRDRPRGGYTF
TGTGCCAGTAGTCCCCGGGACAGACCCAGAGGTGGCTACACCTTC
>-|TRBV27|TRBJ1-5|once|16
CASSLSGGLWNQPQHF
TGTGCCAGCAGTTTATCCGGCGGTTTGTGGAATCAGCCCCAGCATTTT
>-|TRBV6-1|TRBJ2-2|-|13
CASSPGPTGELFF
TGTGCCAGCAGTCCGGGACCCACCGGGGAGCTGTTTTTT
>-|TRBV6-5|TRBJ1-4|-|16
CASSYSSGEFDEKLFF
TGTGCCAGCAGTTACTCATCGGGGGAGTTTGATGAAAAACTGTTTTTT
>-|TRBV29-1|TRBJ1-1|-|12
CSVEGRGPEAFF
TGCAGCGTTGAAGGACGGGGGCCTGAAGCTTTCTTT
>-|TRBV27|TRBJ2-7|once|15
CASSLVVTGEGEQYF
TGTGCCAGCAGTTTGGTGGTGACAGGGGAGGGCGAGCAGTACTTC
>-|TRBV6-5|TRBJ2-7|-|14
CASSSDRNSYEQYF
TGTGCCAGCAGCTCTGACAGGAACTCCTACGAGCAGTACTTC
>-|TRBV27|TRBJ1-4|-|14
CASSLGSPNEKLFF
TGTGCCAGCAGTTTAGGGAGTCCCAATGAAAAACTGTTTTTT